The next 14 T cell receptor beta chains were all read from a single sample in a study of blood T cell repertoires in COVID-19. Sequencing used immunoSEQ multiplex PCR; TCRdb keeps in-frame clones, though not all of them. The sample includes over 300,000 clones, about 82% of them seen just once. The sample consisted of peripheral blood. The receptor set was obtained from a woman aged 50 to 60 with acute or convalescent COVID-19.

V gene TRBV27 combines with J gene TRBJ2-7; D ambiguous. The V gene lost 6 bases and the J gene lost 5 bases, with 17 bases spanning the gap. Germline lookup yields CDR1 MNHEY and CDR2 SMNVEV (reference sequence). The CDR3 sequence is 14 residues long. CDR3: CASRVALSLNEQYF. The CDR3 bases are TGTGCCAGCAGGGTCGCCCTTTCCCTAAACGAGCAGTACTTC.

This clone was detected once. The V gene is TRBV19, the J gene TRBJ1-6, with 9 bases matching TRBD1. V shed 5 bases, J shed 10 bases, and the junction held 9 bases outside the gene matches. The germline V gene has CDR1 LNHDA and CDR2 SQIVND (reference sequence). This CDR3 region has 15 residues. This CDR3 reads CASSFDRGIGSPLHF. CDR3 coding DNA: TGTGCCAGTAGTTTCGACAGGGGGATTGGATCACCCCTCCACTTT.

This sequence joins TRBV4-1 and TRBJ2-7; a possible D gene is TRBD2 (6 bases). Trimming cost V 1 base and J 6 bases, with 13 bases left between them. Germline values: CDR1 MGHRA, CDR2 YSYEKL. The CDR3 has 14 amino acids. The chain's CDR3 is CASSQVTVAAEQYF. CDR3 bases: TGCGCCAGCAGCCAAGTAACTGTAGCGGCCGAGCAGTACTTC.

The chain uses TRBV5-1 and TRBJ2-7; 7 nucleotides agree with TRBD1. This CDR3 is built from 14 residues. CDR1 is SGHRS and CDR2 is YFSETQ in the germline V gene. Losses at the gene ends were 5 bases for V and 1 base for J; bases not matched to a gene: 6. The CDR3 is CASRPGQFSYEQYF. CDR3 coding DNA: TGCGCCAGCAGACCGGGACAGTTTTCCTACGAGCAGTACTTC. Variable domain in full (rest from reference TRBV5-1 and TRBJ2-7): KAGVTQTPRYLIKTRGQQVTLSCSPISGHRSVSWYQQTPGQGLQFLFEYFSETQRNKGNFPGRFSGRQFSNSRSEMNVSTLELGDSALYLCASRPGQFSYEQYFGPGTRLTVT.

This clone was seen a single time. This chain joins TRBV19 and TRBJ2-4, with 7 bases identical to TRBD1. The V gene's germline CDR1 is LNHDA and CDR2 SQIVND (reference sequence). The ends lost 7 bases at V and 4 bases at J; junction bases unmatched: 4. The CDR3 runs 13 residues. In DNA form, the CDR3 reads TGTGCCAGTAATGGACAGGTAAAAAACATTCAGTACTTC. Translating gives CASNGQVKNIQYF.

As for this clone: The sample contains more than one DNA sequence encoding this CDR3. CDR3 residues: CASSLAGGGQPQHF. The DNA for the CDR3 is TGTGCCAGCAGCTTAGCAGGGGGCGGTCAGCCCCAGCATTTT. V gene TRBV7-2 combines with J gene TRBJ1-5; TRBD1 agrees at 7 bases. Trimming took 0 bases from V and 6 from J; bases not matched to a gene: 2. The CDR3 contains 14 residues. The germline V gene encodes CDR1 SGHTA and CDR2 FQGNSA.

The V call is TRBV7-2, the J call TRBJ1-2; the D is unclear. V gave up 4 bases and J gave up 2 bases, with 14 bases separating them. Germline V lookup: CDR1 SGHTA, CDR2 FQGNSA. This CDR3 is 15 amino acids long. CDR3 sequence: CASSSPFRGNYGYTF. The CDR3 bases are TGTGCCAGCAGCTCCCCCTTTAGAGGGAACTATGGCTACACCTTC.

The chain has TRBV29-1 and TRBJ1-3; D remains unclear. V was trimmed by 7 bases and J by 0 bases, leaving 10 bases between them. CDR1 is SQVTM and CDR2 is ANQGSEA in the germline V gene. CDR3 length: 13 amino acids. CDR3 sequence (DNA): TGCAGCGCCCTCCAGCGCTCTGGAAACACCATATATTTT. Its translation: CSALQRSGNTIYF.

The rearrangement links TRBV7-9 to TRBJ1-5, with 11 bases aligning to TRBD1. This CDR3 contains 15 residues. V gave up 5 bases and J gave up 4 bases; unmatched junction bases: 4. The V gene's germline CDR1 is SEHNR and CDR2 FQNEAQ (reference sequence). The CDR3 DNA reads as TGTGCCAGCAGCCCTGGGGACAGGGGGAATCAGCCCCAGCATTTT. Its protein is CASSPGDRGNQPQHF.

The chain combines TRBV4-1 with TRBJ2-3; 12 bases align to TRBD2. Germline lookup yields CDR1 MGHRA and CDR2 YSYEKL. V lost 1 base to trimming and J lost 4 bases; unmatched junction nucleotides: 6. This CDR3 spans 17 amino acids. The CDR3: CASSQVALAGGSDTQYF. As DNA, the CDR3 is TGCGCCAGCAGCCAAGTGGCACTAGCGGGGGGATCAGATACGCAGTATTTT.

This clone was detected only once. The CDR3, as DNA: TGTGCCAGCAGTGCCAGACAGGGTTGGGGGTTGAACACTGAAGCTTTCTTT. Translation gives CASSARQGWGLNTEAFF. The chain joins TRBV6-1 to TRBJ1-1; 7 nucleotides match TRBD1. In germline, CDR1 is MNHNS, CDR2 SASEGT. The CDR3 loop spans 17 amino acids. Losses at the gene ends were 4 bases for V and 0 bases for J; bases not matched to a gene: 11.

The J gene is TRBJ1-2, the V gene TRBV28; D remains ambiguous. CDR1 and CDR2 (germline): MDHEN, SYDVKM. The V gene lost 5 bases and the J gene lost 2 bases, with 12 bases spanning the gap. The CDR3 extends over 14 amino acids. CDR3 nucleotide sequence: TGTGCCAGCAGTACCGGGATTGCAAACTATGGCTACACCTTC. It yields the protein CASSTGIANYGYTF.

This clone has only a few counts. The chain links TRBV5-1 to TRBJ2-1; 13 nucleotides align to TRBD2. The CDR3 covers 17 residues. The junction had 6 bases not matched to a gene; V was cut back by 5 bases and J by 1 base. CDR1 SGHRS and CDR2 YFSETQ come from the germline V gene. The CDR3 DNA is TGCGCCAGCAGGGGGATGGGACTAGCGGGATCCTACAATGAGCAGTTCTTC. The encoded protein is CASRGMGLAGSYNEQFF.

The rearrangement links TRBV28 to TRBJ2-1; 12 bases match TRBD2. The CDR3 runs to 17 residues. From germline, CDR1 is MDHEN and CDR2 SYDVKM. Germline trimming cut 4 bases from V and 3 bases from J; bases unmatched to any gene: 7. The CDR3 bases are TGTGCCAGCAGTTCCTGGACTAGCGGGGCTTACTACAATGAGCAGTTCTTC. It yields the protein CASSSWTSGAYYNEQFF.